The 16 T cell receptor beta chains below were found in one sample sequenced in a study of CD8 T cells in Susac syndrome. Random hexamers were used to reverse transcribe 0.5 to 1 ug of RNA. TCRdb independently ran MiXCR on the immunoSEQ multiplex PCR reads; one entry per CDR3 protein. The profile shows over 140,000 distinct CDR3 sequences, approximately 95% of them singletons. Sequencing was done on a sample of CD4+ T cells from PBMCs. These receptors were taken from a human donor with Susac syndrome.

V and J are TRBV18 and TRBJ2-7; 8 bases agree with TRBD2. The CDR3 length is 15 residues. The trim removed 0 bases at V and 7 bases at J, leaving 8 bases unmatched. The germline CDR1 and CDR2 sequences are KGHSH and LQKENI. In DNA, the CDR3 is TGTGCCAGCTCACCACCTTCAATCGGGACTAGGGAGCAGTACTTC. Amino acids: CASSPPSIGTREQYF.

This sequence joins TRBV7-2 and TRBJ2-6; D not certain. V lost 5 bases, J lost 1 base, and 9 bases lay in between. CDR1 and CDR2 from the germline V gene are SGHTA and FQGNSA. The CDR3 sequence is 15 residues long. Here the CDR3 reads CASSAQVSGANVLTF. CDR3 nucleotide sequence: TGTGCCAGCAGCGCCCAAGTTTCTGGGGCCAACGTCCTGACTTTC. Complete variable domain (other parts from reference TRBV7-2 and TRBJ2-6): GAGVSQSPSNKVTEKGKDVELRCDPISGHTALYWYRQSLGQGLEFLIYFQGNSAPDKSGLPSDRFSAERTGGSVSTLTIQRTQQEDSAVYLCASSAQVSGANVLTFGAGSRLTVL.

This clonotype was seen only once. The genes are TRBV7-9 and TRBJ2-6, with 8 bases identical to TRBD1. J was trimmed by 4 bases and V by 3 bases; bases with no gene match: 8. CDR3 length equals 17 residues. CDR1 and CDR2 from the germline V gene are SEHNR and FQNEAQ (reference sequence). The CDR3 sequence is CASSLPGQGTGANVLTF. The CDR3 nucleotides read TGTGCCAGCAGCTTGCCCGGACAGGGTACCGGGGCCAACGTCCTGACTTTC.

This clonotype was recorded once. This chain joins TRBV5-4 and TRBJ2-3; 7 nucleotides agree with TRBD2. Germline V gene lookup returns CDR1 SGHNT and CDR2 YYREEE (reference sequence). The trim removed 3 bases at V and 2 bases at J, leaving 15 bases unmatched. The CDR3 has 18 residues. The CDR3: CASSSYTRLAANTDTQYF. CDR3 sequence (DNA): TGTGCCAGCAGCTCCTACACTCGTCTAGCGGCCAACACAGATACGCAGTATTTT.

J is TRBJ2-3 and V is TRBV29-1, with D uncertain. CDR1 and CDR2 (germline): SQVTM, ANQGSEA. Trimming removed 1 base from V and 4 bases from J, with 3 bases in between. The CDR3 has 11 amino acids. In nucleotides, the CDR3 is TGCAGCGTTGAAGTTGCAGATACGCAGTATTTT. Amino acid sequence: CSVEVADTQYF.

The sample holds one count of this clonotype. The CDR3 coding sequence is TGTGCCAGCAGCCTAGATGGGAACCGGGATGAGCAGTTCTTC. As protein: CASSLDGNRDEQFF. The rearrangement links TRBV11-1 to TRBJ2-1; no definite D call. The CDR3 consists of 14 residues. Trimming pared 5 bases from V and 8 bases from J, leaving 16 bases between. Germline CDR1 reads SGHAT; CDR2 reads FQDESV (reference sequence).

This clonotype was observed a single time. The CDR3 protein is CSVEDRVTWRYTF. The CDR3, as DNA: TGCAGCGTTGAAGATCGCGTGACATGGCGCTACACCTTC. The chain has TRBV29-1 and TRBJ1-2; D is ambiguous. Germline CDR1 reads SQVTM; CDR2 reads ANQGSEA. Trimming removed 0 bases at V and 9 bases at J, with 14 bases between. The CDR3 spans 13 residues.

The chain is built from TRBV29-1 and TRBJ1-1; TRBD1 might be the D (6 bases). The V gene lost 5 bases and the J gene lost 0 bases, with 16 bases spanning the gap. The CDR3 contains 15 residues. Germline V lookup: CDR1 SQVTM, CDR2 ANQGSEA. The CDR3 loop is CSVLGATGMNTEAFF. CDR3 bases: TGCAGCGTTCTAGGGGCCACAGGGATGAACACTGAAGCTTTCTTT. The full variable domain, its missing parts supplied by reference TRBV29-1 and TRBJ1-1, is SAVISQKPSRDICQRGTSLTIQCQVDSQVTMMFWYRQQPGQSLTLIATANQGSEATYESGFVIDKFPISRPNLTFSTLTVSNMSPEDSSIYLCSVLGATGMNTEAFFGQGTRLTVV.

The V and J genes are TRBV27 and TRBJ1-2, with 8 bases aligning to TRBD1. The V and J ends lost 6 bases and 6 bases, in that order; junction bases with no gene match: 12. From germline, CDR1 is MNHEY and CDR2 SMNVEV (reference sequence). CDR3 length: 15 amino acids. The CDR3, as DNA: TGTGCCAGCAGCCCTAGGGACAGGCCATTGGATGGCTACACCTTC. As protein: CASSPRDRPLDGYTF.

V and J are TRBV20-1 and TRBJ2-2; D not certain. Germline CDR1 reads DFQATT; CDR2 reads SNEGSKA (reference sequence). V shed 3 bases and J shed 6 bases, with 14 bases lying between them. The CDR3 has 14 amino acids. Written as DNA, the CDR3 is TGCAGTGCTAGTCTGCAAGCCCCCGCCGGGGAGCTGTTTTTT. This translates into CSASLQAPAGELFF.

The chain has TRBV5-6 and TRBJ2-2, with D possibly being TRBD1 or TRBD2 (5 bases each). Trimming cost V 3 bases and J 7 bases, with 16 bases left between them. The CDR3 sequence is 15 residues long. Germline assignment: CDR1 SGHDT and CDR2 YYEEEE. CDR3 in amino acids: CASSWEQGRGGELFF. The CDR3 DNA follows: TGTGCCAGCAGCTGGGAGCAGGGTCGAGGCGGGGAGCTGTTTTTT. The whole variable domain, filled in from reference TRBV5-6 and TRBJ2-2, reads DAGVTQSPTHLIKTRGQQVTLRCSPKSGHDTVSWYQQALGQGPQFIFQYYEEEERQRGNFPDRFSGHQFPNYSSELNVNALLLGDSALYLCASSWEQGRGGELFFGEGSRLTVL.

The chain is built from TRBV2 and TRBJ2-2; D call uncertain. The CDR3 is 14 amino acids. The germline V gene has CDR1 SNHLY and CDR2 FYNNEI. V was trimmed by 5 bases and J by 0 bases, leaving 7 bases between them. CDR3 protein: CASSLVPNTGELFF. For the CDR3, the DNA is TGTGCCAGCAGTCTAGTACCGAACACCGGGGAGCTGTTTTTT.

In this sample, this clonotype turned up once. The chain uses TRBV30 and TRBJ2-3; D gene uncertain. Per germline, CDR1 GTSNPN and CDR2 SVGIG (reference sequence). This CDR3 has 13 residues. V lost 2 bases and J lost 2, with 8 bases in between. CDR3 in DNA: TGTGCCTGGAGTTTTGGCTTCACAGATACGCAGTATTTT. This encodes CAWSFGFTDTQYF.

The rearrangement links TRBV20-1 to TRBJ1-4; 8 positions agree with TRBD1. This CDR3 comprises 13 residues. CDR1 is DFQATT and CDR2 is SNEGSKA in the germline V gene (reference sequence). J gave up 5 bases and V 1 base, and 0 bases lay outside the gene matches. Here the CDR3 reads CSARGQGNEKLFF. The CDR3 DNA sequence: TGCAGTGCTAGAGGACAGGGGAATGAAAAACTGTTTTTT.

This clonotype was counted once. The chain combines TRBV20-1 with TRBJ2-7, with 7 bases matching TRBD1. The trim removed 3 bases at V and 3 bases at J, leaving 2 bases unmatched. The CDR3 has 12 amino acids. The germline CDR1 and CDR2 sequences are DFQATT and SNEGSKA (reference sequence). DNA of the CDR3: TGCAGTGCTAGTTGGGACAGCTACGAGCAGTACTTC. Translation gives CSASWDSYEQYF.

The CDR3 region is CASSLGTSGMGETQYF. The CDR3 DNA reads TGTGCCAGCAGCTTGGGGACTAGCGGGATGGGTGAGACCCAGTACTTC. The chain couples TRBV5-4 to TRBJ2-5; 12 nucleotides match TRBD2. The germline CDR1 and CDR2 sequences are SGHNT and YYREEE (reference sequence). The CDR3 runs to 16 residues. Trimming cost V 0 bases and J 5 bases; bases outside gene matches: 5.